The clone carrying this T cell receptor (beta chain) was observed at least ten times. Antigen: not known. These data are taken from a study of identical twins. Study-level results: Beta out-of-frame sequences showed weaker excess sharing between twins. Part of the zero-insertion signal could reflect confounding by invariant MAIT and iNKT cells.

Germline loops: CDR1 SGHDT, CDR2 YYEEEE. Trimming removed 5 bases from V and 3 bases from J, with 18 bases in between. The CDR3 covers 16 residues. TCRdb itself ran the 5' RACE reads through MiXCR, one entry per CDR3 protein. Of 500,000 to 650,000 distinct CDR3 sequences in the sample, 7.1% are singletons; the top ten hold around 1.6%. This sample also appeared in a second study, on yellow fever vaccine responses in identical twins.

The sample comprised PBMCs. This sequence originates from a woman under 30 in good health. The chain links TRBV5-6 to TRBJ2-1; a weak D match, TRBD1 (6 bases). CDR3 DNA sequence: TGTGCCAGCAGTTCGGGACAACAGATTTTCTACAATGAGCAGTTCTTC. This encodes CASSSGQQIFYNEQFF. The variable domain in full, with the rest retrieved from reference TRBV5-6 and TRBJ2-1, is DAGVTQSPTHLIKTRGQQVTLRCSPKSGHDTVSWYQQALGQGPQFIFQYYEEEERQRGNFPDRFSGHQFPNYSSELNVNALLLGDSALYLCASSSGQQIFYNEQFFGPGTRLTVL.